A selection of T cell receptor beta chains follows, all from one sample in a study of control samples from healthy donors and cancer patients. Here immunoSEQ multiplex PCR was the method, and the copy in TCRdb shows in-frame clones only, minus some. This table holds 130,000 to 150,000 clones, 85% to 95% found once. Sequencing was carried out using PBMCs. These receptors all come from a man in his sixties with colorectal cancer. The CDR3 runs from the conserved cysteine through the conserved F or W. D genes are given only for firm matches. Rows may omit the clone size; those that give it use once, few, many or a size class.

CDR3	DNA	J	size	V	length	D
CASSQGFTPRDKGPEQYF	TGTGCCAGCAGCCAAGGTTTCACTCCCCGGGACAAAGGGCCCGAGCAGTACTTC	TRBJ2-7	-	TRBV3-1/TRBV3-2	18	-
CASSLWVETYEQYF	TGTGCCAGCAGCTTATGGGTGGAAACCTACGAGCAGTACTTC	TRBJ2-7	-	TRBV7-9	14	-
CASSWAGHDGYTF	TGTGCCAGCAGCTGGGCGGGACACGATGGCTACACCTTC	TRBJ1-2	-	TRBV7-9	13	-
CASSPSGSEQYF	TGTGCCAGCTCACCATCAGGGTCCGAGCAGTACTTC	TRBJ2-7	-	TRBV18	12	-
CASSTSGRTDTQYF	TGCGCCAGCAGCACTAGCGGGCGCACAGATACGCAGTATTTT	TRBJ2-3	-	TRBV10-2	14	TRBD2
CASSQDRSGLTDTQYF	TGTGCCAGCAGCCAAGACAGGTCGGGCCTCACAGATACGCAGTATTTT	TRBJ2-3	-	TRBV4-2	16	-
CASSVTTGGSYEQYF	TGTGCCAGCAGCGTAACAACGGGGGGCTCCTACGAGCAGTACTTC	TRBJ2-7	-	TRBV9	15	TRBD2
CASSLRLPGTDTQYF	TGCGCCAGCAGCTTGAGGCTTCCCGGCACAGATACGCAGTATTTT	TRBJ2-3	-	TRBV5-1	15	-
CASSLEDTQYF	TGTGCCAGCAGTCTCGAAGATACGCAGTATTTT	TRBJ2-3	-	TRBV6-5	11	-
CASRTDRSSGNTIYF	TGTGCCAGCAGAACCGACAGGAGCTCTGGAAACACCATATATTTT	TRBJ1-3	-	TRBV6-6	15	-
CASSGTSGVEETQYF	TGTGCCAGCAGTGGCACTAGCGGGGTCGAAGAGACCCAGTACTTC	TRBJ2-5	few	TRBV2	15	TRBD2
CASSRLAPYNEQFF	TGTGCCAGCAGTAGGCTAGCCCCCTACAATGAGCAGTTCTTC	TRBJ2-1	-	TRBV25-1	14	-
CASSQRFCKIRVGGEKLFF	TGCGCCAGCAGTCAACGATTCTGCAAAATCAGGGTTGGTGGCGAAAAACTGTTTTTT	TRBJ1-4	-	TRBV23-1	19	-
CASSFLRESQYF	TGTGCCAGCAGTTTCTTACGGGAGAGCCAGTACTTC	TRBJ2-5	once	TRBV12-3/TRBV12-4	12	-
CASSEVFYEQYF	TGTGCCAGCAGTGAAGTCTTCTACGAGCAGTACTTC	TRBJ2-7	-	TRBV2	12	-
CASSERTPGNTIYF	TGTGCCAGCAGTGAAAGGACACCCGGAAACACCATATATTTT	TRBJ1-3	-	TRBV6-1	14	-
CATSRVGDQPQHF	TGTGCCACCAGCAGAGTGGGGGATCAGCCCCAGCATTTT	TRBJ1-5	-	TRBV15	13	-
CAWTKVSNTEAFF	TGTGCCTGGACCAAGGTTTCGAACACTGAAGCTTTCTTT	TRBJ1-1	-	TRBV30	13	-
CASSRTGSETQYF	TGTGCCAGCAGCCGGACAGGGTCAGAGACCCAGTACTTC	TRBJ2-5	-	TRBV7-9	13	TRBD1
CASAPGQGETQYF	TGTGCCAGCGCTCCGGGACAGGGAGAGACCCAGTACTTC	TRBJ2-5	once	TRBV5-4	13	TRBD1
CASSQDSGTKNIQYF	TGTGCCAGCAGCCAAGATTCAGGGACCAAAAACATTCAGTACTTC	TRBJ2-4	-	TRBV14	15	-
CSVELGSLSSYEQYF	TGCAGCGTTGAATTAGGGAGCCTCAGCTCCTACGAGCAGTACTTC	TRBJ2-7	-	TRBV29-1	15	-
CASSVGTVSWEKLFF	TGTGCCAGCAGCGTGGGGACAGTCTCTTGGGAAAAACTGTTTTTT	TRBJ1-4	-	TRBV9	15	TRBD1
CASSLAGNKAPLHF	TGTGCCAGCAGCTTGGCAGGGAACAAGGCACCCCTCCACTTT	TRBJ1-6	-	TRBV5-4	14	-
CASSLDRGYNEQFF	TGTGCCAGCAGTCTAGACAGGGGATACAATGAGCAGTTCTTC	TRBJ2-1	once	TRBV27	14	TRBD1
CASSSPGDSWTEAFF	TGTGCCAGTAGTTCGCCCGGGGATTCGTGGACTGAAGCTTTCTTT	TRBJ1-1	-	TRBV19	15	-
CASSLGTVTDTQYF	TGTGCCAGCAGCCTCGGGACAGTTACAGATACGCAGTATTTT	TRBJ2-3	-	TRBV14	14	TRBD1
CASSPGDRDYEQYF	TGTGCCAGTAGTCCAGGGGACAGAGACTACGAGCAGTACTTC	TRBJ2-7	-	TRBV19	14	TRBD1
CASSYSSGQPTGELFF	TGTGCCAGCAGTTACTCGTCCGGCCAGCCTACCGGGGAGCTGTTTTTT	TRBJ2-2	-	TRBV6-5	16	-
CASSVTHYEQYF	TGTGCCAGCAGTGTAACCCACTACGAGCAGTACTTC	TRBJ2-7	-	TRBV2	12	-
CASSVTPAEDTQYF	TGTGCCAGCAGCGTAACCCCGGCAGAAGATACGCAGTATTTT	TRBJ2-3	-	TRBV9	14	-